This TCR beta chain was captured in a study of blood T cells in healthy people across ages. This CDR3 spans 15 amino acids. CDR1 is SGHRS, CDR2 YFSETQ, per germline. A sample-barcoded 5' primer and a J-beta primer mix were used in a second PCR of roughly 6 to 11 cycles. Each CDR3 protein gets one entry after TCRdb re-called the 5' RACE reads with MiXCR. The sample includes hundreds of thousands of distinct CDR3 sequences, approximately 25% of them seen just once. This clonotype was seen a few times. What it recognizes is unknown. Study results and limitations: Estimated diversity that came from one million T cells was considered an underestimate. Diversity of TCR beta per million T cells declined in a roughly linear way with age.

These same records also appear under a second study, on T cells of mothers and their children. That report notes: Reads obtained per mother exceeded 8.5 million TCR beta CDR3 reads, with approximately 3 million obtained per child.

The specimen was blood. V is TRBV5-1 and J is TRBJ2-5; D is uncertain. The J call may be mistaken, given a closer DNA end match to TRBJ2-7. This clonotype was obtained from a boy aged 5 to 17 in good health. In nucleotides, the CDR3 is TGCGCCAGCAGCTTGGACTCGAACGGTTTTAGCGAGCAGTACTTC. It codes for CASSLDSNGFSEQYF.